One TCR beta chain is described in this entry. These data belong to a study of blood T cell repertoires in COVID-19. Study information: Donors in the United States, Italy and Spain gave samples during acute or convalescent COVID-19. PBMCs, B-cell-depleted T cells, or T cells were the source of the cDNA or gDNA that made up the material.

In the original processing: Estimated nucleated cell counts came from reference gene primer amplification. Generated by immunoSEQ multiplex PCR, the TCRdb table keeps only in-frame clones and is missing some. The DNA gave D and trimming, while V, J and clone size come from that table. The table lists around 700,000 clones, 70% to 90% of them singletons. Germline assignment: CDR1 SGHRS and CDR2 YFSETQ. This CDR3 is built from 14 residues. With 4 bases clipped from V and 5 bases from J, the junction kept 8 bases outside the gene matches. The TCR originated in a woman aged 18-29 years with acute or convalescent COVID-19. Specimen: peripheral blood. This chain connects TRBV5-1 to TRBJ1-2; TRBD1 matches 7 bases. The CDR3 bases are TGCGCCAGCAGCCCGCCGGGACAGTTTTATGGCTACACCTTC. This translates into CASSPPGQFYGYTF.